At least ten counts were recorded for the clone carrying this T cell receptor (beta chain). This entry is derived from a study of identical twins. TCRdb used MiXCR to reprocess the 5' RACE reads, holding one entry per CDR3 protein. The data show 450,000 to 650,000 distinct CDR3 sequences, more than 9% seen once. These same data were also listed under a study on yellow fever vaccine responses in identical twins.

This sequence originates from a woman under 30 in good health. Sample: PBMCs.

CDR3 loop: CATRGDRGMEGGTDTQYF. As DNA, the CDR3 is TGTGCCACCAGAGGAGACCGCGGGATGGAGGGGGGCACAGATACGCAGTATTTT. The chain joins TRBV28 to TRBJ2-3; D is tentatively TRBD1 or TRBD2 (6 bases each). This CDR3 spans 18 amino acids. Germline V gene sequence: CDR1 MDHEN, CDR2 SYDVKM. Trimming took off 10 bases at V and 1 base at J, with 27 bases between the two ends.